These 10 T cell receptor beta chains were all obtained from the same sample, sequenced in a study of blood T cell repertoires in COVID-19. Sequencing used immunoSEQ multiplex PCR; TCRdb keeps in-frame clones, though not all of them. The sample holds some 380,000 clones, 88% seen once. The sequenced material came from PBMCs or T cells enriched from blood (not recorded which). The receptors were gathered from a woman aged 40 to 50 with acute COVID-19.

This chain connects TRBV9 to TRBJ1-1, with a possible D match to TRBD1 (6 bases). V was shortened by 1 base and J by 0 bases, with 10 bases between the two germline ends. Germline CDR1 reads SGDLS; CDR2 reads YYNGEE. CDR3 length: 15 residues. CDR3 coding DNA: TGTGCCAGCAGCGTATCAGGGACAATGAACACTGAAGCTTTCTTT. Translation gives CASSVSGTMNTEAFF. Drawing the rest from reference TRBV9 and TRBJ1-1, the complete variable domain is DSGVTQTPKHLITATGQRVTLRCSPRSGDLSVYWYQQSLDQGLQFLIQYYNGEERAKGNILERFSAQQFPDLHSELNLSSLELGDSALYFCASSVSGTMNTEAFFGQGTRLTVV.

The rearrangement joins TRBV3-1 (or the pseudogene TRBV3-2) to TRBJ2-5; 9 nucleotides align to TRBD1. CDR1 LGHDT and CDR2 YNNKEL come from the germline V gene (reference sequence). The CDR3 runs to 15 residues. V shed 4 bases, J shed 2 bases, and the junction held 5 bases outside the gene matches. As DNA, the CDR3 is TGTGCCAGCAGCCTCCCGGGACAGGGTCAAGAGACCCAGTACTTC. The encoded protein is CASSLPGQGQETQYF.

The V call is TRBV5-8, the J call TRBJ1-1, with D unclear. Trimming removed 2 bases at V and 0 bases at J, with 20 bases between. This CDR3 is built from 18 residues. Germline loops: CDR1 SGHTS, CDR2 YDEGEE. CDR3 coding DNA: TGTGCCAGCAGCTTCCCGCCGCGATGGTTCTTAATGAACACTGAAGCTTTCTTT. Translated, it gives CASSFPPRWFLMNTEAFF. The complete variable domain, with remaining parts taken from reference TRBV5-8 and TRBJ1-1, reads EAGVTQSPTHLIKTRGQQATLRCSPISGHTSVYWYQQALGLGLQFLLWYDEGEERNRGNFPPRFSGRQFPNYSSELNVNALELEDSALYLCASSFPPRWFLMNTEAFFGQGTRLTVV.

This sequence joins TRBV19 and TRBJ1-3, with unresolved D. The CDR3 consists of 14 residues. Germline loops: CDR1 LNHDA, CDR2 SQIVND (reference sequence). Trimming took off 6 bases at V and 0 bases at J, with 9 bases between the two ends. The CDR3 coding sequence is TGTGCCAGTAGGACAAGTCACTCTGGAAACACCATATATTTT. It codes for CASRTSHSGNTIYF.

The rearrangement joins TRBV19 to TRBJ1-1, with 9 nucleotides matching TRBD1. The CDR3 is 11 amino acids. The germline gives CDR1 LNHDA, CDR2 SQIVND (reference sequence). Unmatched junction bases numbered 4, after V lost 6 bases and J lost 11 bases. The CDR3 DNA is TGTGCCAGTAGAAGGACAGGGGCCGCTTTCTTT. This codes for CASRRTGAAFF.

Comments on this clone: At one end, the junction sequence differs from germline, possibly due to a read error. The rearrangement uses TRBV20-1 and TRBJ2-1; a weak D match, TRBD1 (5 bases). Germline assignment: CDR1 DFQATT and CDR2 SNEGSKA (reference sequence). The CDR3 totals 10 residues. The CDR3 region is CSAGDPDRFF. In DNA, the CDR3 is TGCAGTGCTGGAGACCCCGACAGGTTCTTC.

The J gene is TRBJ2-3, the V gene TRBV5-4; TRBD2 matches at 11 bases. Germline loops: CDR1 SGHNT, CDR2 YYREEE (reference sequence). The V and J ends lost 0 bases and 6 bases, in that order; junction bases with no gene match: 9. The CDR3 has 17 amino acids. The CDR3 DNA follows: TGTGCCAGCAGCTTGGGAGCTAGCGGGGGGCTCACCGATACGCAGTATTTT. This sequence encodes CASSLGASGGLTDTQYF.

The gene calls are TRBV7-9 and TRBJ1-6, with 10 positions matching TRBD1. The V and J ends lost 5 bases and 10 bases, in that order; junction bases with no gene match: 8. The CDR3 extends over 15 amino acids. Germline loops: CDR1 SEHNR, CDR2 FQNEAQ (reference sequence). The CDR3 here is CASSGPGQGSSPLHF. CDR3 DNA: TGTGCCAGCAGCGGCCCGGGACAGGGGTCGTCACCCCTCCACTTT.

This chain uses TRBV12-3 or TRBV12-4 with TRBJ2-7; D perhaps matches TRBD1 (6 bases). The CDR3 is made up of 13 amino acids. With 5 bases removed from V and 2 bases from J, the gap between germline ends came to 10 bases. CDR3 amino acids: CASSHGQPYEQYF. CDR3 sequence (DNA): TGTGCCAGCAGTCACGGACAGCCCTACGAGCAGTACTTC.

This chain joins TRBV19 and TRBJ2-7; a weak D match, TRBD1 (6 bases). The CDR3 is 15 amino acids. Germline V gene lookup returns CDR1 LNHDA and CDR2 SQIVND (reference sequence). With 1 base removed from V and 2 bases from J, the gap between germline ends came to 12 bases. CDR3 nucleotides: TGTGCCAGTAGTATAGTAGGGGGTGAGACCTACGAGCAGTACTTC. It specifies CASSIVGGETYEQYF.